This T cell receptor (beta chain) comes out of a study of cytomegalovirus exposure and HLA in healthy donors. This PCR relied on a set of 60 Vbeta primers and 13 Jbeta primers. Data came from immunoSEQ multiplex PCR; TCRdb stores just in-frame clones and leaves some out. The data hold some 130,000 clones, with 75% to 85% observed a single time. The CDR3 runs 15 residues. Germline-derived CDR1 and CDR2 are KGHSH and LQKENI. Trimming took 0 bases from V and 2 from J, leaving 9 bases between them. The sample taken for sequencing was PBMCs. The chain links TRBV18 to TRBJ2-3; D is unclear. The TCR comes from a male donor in good health and CMV-seronegative. The CDR3 sequence: CASSPPTGFTDTQYF. Written as DNA, the CDR3 is TGTGCCAGCTCACCACCAACGGGTTTCACAGATACGCAGTATTTT. The whole variable domain, remainder taken from reference TRBV18 and TRBJ2-3, is NAGVMQNPRHLVRRRGQEARLRCSPMKGHSHVYWYRQLPEEGLKFMVYLQKENIIDESGMPKERFSAEFPKEGPSILRIQQVVRGDSAAYFCASSPPTGFTDTQYFGPGTRLTVL.